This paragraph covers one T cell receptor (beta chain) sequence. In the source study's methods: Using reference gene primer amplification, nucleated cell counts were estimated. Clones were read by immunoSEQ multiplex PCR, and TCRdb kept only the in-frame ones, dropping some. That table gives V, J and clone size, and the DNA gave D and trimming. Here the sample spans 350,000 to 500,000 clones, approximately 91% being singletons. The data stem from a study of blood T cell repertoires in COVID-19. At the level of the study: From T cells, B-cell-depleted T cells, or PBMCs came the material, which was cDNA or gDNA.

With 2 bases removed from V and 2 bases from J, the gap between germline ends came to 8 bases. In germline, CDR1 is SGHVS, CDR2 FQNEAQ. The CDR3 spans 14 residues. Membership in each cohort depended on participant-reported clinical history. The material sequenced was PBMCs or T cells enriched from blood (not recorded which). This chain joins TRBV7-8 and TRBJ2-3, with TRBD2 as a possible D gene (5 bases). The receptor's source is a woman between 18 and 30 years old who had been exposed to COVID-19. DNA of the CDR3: TGTGCCAGCAGCTTACGGGGTCCCACAGATACGCAGTATTTT. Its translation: CASSLRGPTDTQYF.